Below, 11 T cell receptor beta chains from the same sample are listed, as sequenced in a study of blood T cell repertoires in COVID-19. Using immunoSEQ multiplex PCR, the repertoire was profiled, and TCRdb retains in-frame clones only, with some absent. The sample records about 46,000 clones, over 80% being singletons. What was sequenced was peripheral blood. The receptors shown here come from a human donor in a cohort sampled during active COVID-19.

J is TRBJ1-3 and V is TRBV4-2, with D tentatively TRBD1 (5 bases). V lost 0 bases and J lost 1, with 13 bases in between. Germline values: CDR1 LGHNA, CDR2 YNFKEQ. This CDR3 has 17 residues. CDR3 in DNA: TGTGCCAGCAGCCAAGATCTTTGGGGCGCGTCTGGAAACACCATATATTTT. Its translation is CASSQDLWGASGNTIYF.

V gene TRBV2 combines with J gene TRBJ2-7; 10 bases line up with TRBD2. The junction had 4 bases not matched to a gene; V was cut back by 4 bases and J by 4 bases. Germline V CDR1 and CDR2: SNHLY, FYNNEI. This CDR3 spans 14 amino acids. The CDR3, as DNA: TGTGCCAGCAGTGCGATACTAGCGGGATACGAGCAGTACTTC. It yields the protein CASSAILAGYEQYF.

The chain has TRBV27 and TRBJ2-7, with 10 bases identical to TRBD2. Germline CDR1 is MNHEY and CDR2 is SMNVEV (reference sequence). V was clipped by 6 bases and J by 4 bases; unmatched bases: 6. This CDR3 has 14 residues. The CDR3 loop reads CASSPSGGGYEQYF. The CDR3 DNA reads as TGTGCCAGCAGCCCTAGCGGGGGTGGGTACGAGCAGTACTTC.

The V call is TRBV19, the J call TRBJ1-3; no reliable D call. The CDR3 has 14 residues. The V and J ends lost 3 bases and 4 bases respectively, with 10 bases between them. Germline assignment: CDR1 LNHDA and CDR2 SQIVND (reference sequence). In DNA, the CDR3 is TGTGCCAGTAGTATTTCGTCAGTAGGAAACACCATATATTTT. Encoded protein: CASSISSVGNTIYF.

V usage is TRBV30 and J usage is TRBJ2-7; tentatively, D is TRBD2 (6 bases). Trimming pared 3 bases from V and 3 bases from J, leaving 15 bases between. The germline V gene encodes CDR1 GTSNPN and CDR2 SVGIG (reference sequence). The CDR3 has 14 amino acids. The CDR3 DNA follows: TGTGCCTGGAGCATAATAGGAGGGGTCTACGAGCAGTACTTC. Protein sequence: CAWSIIGGVYEQYF.

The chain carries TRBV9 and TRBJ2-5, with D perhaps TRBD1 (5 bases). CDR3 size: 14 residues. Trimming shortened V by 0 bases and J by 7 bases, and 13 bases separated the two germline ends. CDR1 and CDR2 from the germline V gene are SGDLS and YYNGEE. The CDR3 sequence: CASSVGGRVGTQYF. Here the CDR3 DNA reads TGTGCCAGCAGCGTAGGAGGCAGGGTAGGGACCCAGTACTTC.

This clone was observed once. This chain's CDR3 is CASSLAYGSYNEQFF. The CDR3 bases are TGTGCCAGCAGCTTAGCTTACGGGTCCTACAATGAGCAGTTCTTC. This rearrangement joins TRBV7-2 to TRBJ2-1; D not certain. V gave up 0 bases and J gave up 1 base, with 7 bases separating them. Germline CDR1 SGHTA, CDR2 FQGNSA. The CDR3 loop spans 15 amino acids. Full variable domain (outside the CDR3, taken from reference TRBV7-2 and TRBJ2-1): GAGVSQSPSNKVTEKGKDVELRCDPISGHTALYWYRQSLGQGLEFLIYFQGNSAPDKSGLPSDRFSAERTGGSVSTLTIQRTQQEDSAVYLCASSLAYGSYNEQFFGPGTRLTVL.

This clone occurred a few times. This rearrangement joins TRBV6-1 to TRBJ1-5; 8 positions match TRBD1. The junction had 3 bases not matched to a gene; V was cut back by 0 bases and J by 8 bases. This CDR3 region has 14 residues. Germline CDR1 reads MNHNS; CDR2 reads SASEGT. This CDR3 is CASSEAGDRKPQHF. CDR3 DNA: TGTGCCAGCAGTGAAGCGGGGGACAGGAAGCCCCAGCATTTT.

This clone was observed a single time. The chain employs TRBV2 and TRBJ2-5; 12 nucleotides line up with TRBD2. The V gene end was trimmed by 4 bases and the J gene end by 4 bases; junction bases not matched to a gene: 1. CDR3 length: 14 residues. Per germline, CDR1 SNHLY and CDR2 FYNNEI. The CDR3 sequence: CASSGLAGVETQYF. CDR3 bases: TGTGCCAGCAGTGGACTAGCGGGAGTAGAGACCCAGTACTTC.

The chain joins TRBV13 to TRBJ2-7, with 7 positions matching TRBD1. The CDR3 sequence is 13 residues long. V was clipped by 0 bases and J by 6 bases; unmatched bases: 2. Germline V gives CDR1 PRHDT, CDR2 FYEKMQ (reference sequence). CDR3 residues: CASSLGGQAEQYF. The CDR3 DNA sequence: TGTGCCAGCAGCTTAGGAGGACAGGCCGAGCAGTACTTC.

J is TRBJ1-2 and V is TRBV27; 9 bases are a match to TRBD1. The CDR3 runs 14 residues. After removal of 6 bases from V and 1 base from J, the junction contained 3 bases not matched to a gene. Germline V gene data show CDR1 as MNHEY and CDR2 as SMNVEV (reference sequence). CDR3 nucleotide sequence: TGTGCCAGCAGGGGACAGGGAGGTAACTATGGCTACACCTTC. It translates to CASRGQGGNYGYTF.